This T cell receptor beta chain originates from a study of tumor and adjacent non-tumor tissue in lung cancer (dated by TCRdb to 2017 to 2018). Study-wide context: Patients with adenocarcinoma (roughly 12), squamous cell carcinoma (2) and small cell lung cancer (1) were included in the cohort. The approximately 15 patients were aged about 31 to 76 years, included 10 men and 5 women, and had TNM stage I to III disease. In total, sequencing yielded 95 million to 150 million productive TCRbeta reads, which works out to an average of around 4.2 million reads per sample. The study compared bulk TCRbeta repertoires between lung tumor tissue and matched distant non-tumor lung tissue from some 14 lung cancer patients. Around 31 paired specimens, one tumor and one normal lung sample per patient, were profiled by TCRbeta CDR3 sequencing.

The method behind the library was multiplex PCR. Reads for this sample came from an Illumina HiSeq 2500. TCRbeta libraries were constructed through three rounds of nested PCR with primers (Table S4) according to protocols adapted from ARM-PCR. Before sequencing, PCR products of 200-500 bp were cut from the gel and purified using the QIAquick gel extraction kit. The authors' pipeline ran thus. Trimmomatic was used to clean the reads, FLASH merged the cleaned reads into complete CDR3 sequences, and MiTCR assigned the sequences to V(D)J germline segments. VDJtools was used to compute clonal diversity as the inverse Simpson's index. In-frame sequences without a premature stop codon were defined as productive reads. The public reads were run again by TCRdb, first through fastp at Q25 and then through MiXCR, and only productive beta chains were kept. Rows matching on CDR3 protein sequence are summarized as one entry with the most common DNA and genes. None of the V and J calls come from the authors' own analysis; TCRdb made them. For this sample the table gives about 68,000 distinct CDR3 sequences, of which roughly 56% were detected only once. The ten largest clones take up just over 20% of the sample.

RNA was extracted from bulk unsorted tissue and checked for quality with a NanoDrop ND-1000 and an Agilent 2100. Newly diagnosed lung cancer patients without prior chemotherapy who had been admitted for thoracic surgery in China between August and November 2014 were enrolled as donors. Patients who had received previous radiotherapy or chemotherapy, or who had another concurrent cancer, were excluded from the study. Pieces of surgical tissue measuring 1-2 cm3 were kept in RNAlater solution and held at -80 degrees C until needed. In the case of this clonotype: Its antigen is not yet known. No base-level quality is on record; no much larger clone is a single base apart.

Overall study results and their limits: The methods do not name the sequencing platform or mention unique molecular identifiers. With only about 14 patients in the cohort, the authors noted that larger samples and more detailed clinical data are needed. Peripheral blood was not sequenced, so blood TCRbeta repertoires were not examined in the lung cancer patients of the study. TCR diversity (inverse Simpson) was significantly higher in tumor than in normal lung tissue (approximately 400 vs 170, P = 0.0075, Mann-Whitney U test). TCR diversity was significantly higher in younger patients, and higher tumor TCR diversity was associated with shorter overall and disease-free survival. The top 100 clones accounted for a significantly larger cumulative portion of the repertoire in normal lung than in tumor tissue.

The TCR was taken from a man aged 50 to 60 with non-small cell lung cancer. The source material was lung tumor tissue.

The CDR3 sequence is CVGTKASRGGQFF. The DNA is TGCGTCGGGACTAAAGCTTCACGGGGTGGGCAGTTCTTC. The chain joins TRBV29-1 to TRBJ2-1, with 7 middle bases fitting TRBD2. Based on the germline V gene, the CDR1 and CDR2 sequences are SQVTM and ANQGSEA. The CDR3 contains 13 residues, cysteine and phenylalanine counted. The sequence is cut down to CDR3 DNA, 39 bases in frame from base 1.